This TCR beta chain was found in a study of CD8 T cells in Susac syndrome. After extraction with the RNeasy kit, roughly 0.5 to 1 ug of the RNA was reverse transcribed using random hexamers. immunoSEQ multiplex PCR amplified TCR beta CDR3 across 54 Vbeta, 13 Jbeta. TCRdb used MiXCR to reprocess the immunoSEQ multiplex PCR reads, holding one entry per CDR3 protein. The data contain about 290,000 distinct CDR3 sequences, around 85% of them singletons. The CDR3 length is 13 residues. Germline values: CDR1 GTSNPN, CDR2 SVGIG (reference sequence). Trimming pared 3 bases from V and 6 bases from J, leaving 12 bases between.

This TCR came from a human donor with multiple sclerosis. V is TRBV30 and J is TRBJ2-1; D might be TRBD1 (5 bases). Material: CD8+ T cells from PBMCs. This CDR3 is CAWSLVQGNEQFF. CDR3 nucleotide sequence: TGTGCCTGGAGCCTAGTCCAGGGCAATGAGCAGTTCTTC.